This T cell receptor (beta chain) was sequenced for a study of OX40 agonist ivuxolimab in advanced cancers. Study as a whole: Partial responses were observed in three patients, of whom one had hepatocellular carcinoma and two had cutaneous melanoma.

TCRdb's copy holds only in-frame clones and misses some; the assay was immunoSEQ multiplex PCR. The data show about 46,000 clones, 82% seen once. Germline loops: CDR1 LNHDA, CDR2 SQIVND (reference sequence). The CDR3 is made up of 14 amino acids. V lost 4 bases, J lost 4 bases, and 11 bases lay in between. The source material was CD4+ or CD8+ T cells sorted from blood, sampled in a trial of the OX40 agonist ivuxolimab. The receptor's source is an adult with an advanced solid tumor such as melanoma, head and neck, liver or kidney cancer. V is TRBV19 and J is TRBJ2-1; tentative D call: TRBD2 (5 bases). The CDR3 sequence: CASSTPGRYNEQFF. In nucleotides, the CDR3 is TGTGCCAGTAGTACACCGGGAAGATACAATGAGCAGTTCTTC.